This T cell receptor beta chain was sequenced during a study of T cells in localized non-small cell lung cancer. TCRdb's table, derived via immunoSEQ multiplex PCR, lists solely in-frame clones and lacks some. The table has fewer than 100,000 clones, roughly 90% seen once. Germline CDR1 is SGHRS and CDR2 is YFSETQ. This CDR3 has 15 residues. V was cut by 4 bases and J by 9 bases, with 22 bases left in between. The chain recombines TRBV5-1 with TRBJ1-1; a possible D gene is TRBD1 (5 bases). This specimen consisted of peripheral blood, obtained before any cancer treatment. This TCR derives from a man between 40 and 70 years old with stage I squamous cell lung carcinoma. The CDR3 DNA sequence: TGCGCCAGCAGCGGGGGGACGGCGACTCAAAAGCAAGCTTTCTTT. Translation: CASSGGTATQKQAFF. The complete variable domain, with remaining parts taken from reference TRBV5-1 and TRBJ1-1, reads KAGVTQTPRYLIKTRGQQVTLSCSPISGHRSVSWYQQTPGQGLQFLFEYFSETQRNKGNFPGRFSGRQFSNSRSEMNVSTLELGDSALYLCASSGGTATQKQAFFGQGTRLTVV.